A single sample gave rise to the 13 T cell receptor beta chains below, sequenced in a study of radiotherapy plus CTLA-4 blockade in lung cancer. Sequencing was performed with immunoSEQ multiplex PCR; in TCRdb, only in-frame clones are kept and a portion is missing. The data show tens of thousands of clones, around 63% seen once. This sample comprised peripheral blood, obtained from a patient treated with radiotherapy plus ipilimumab. The receptors derive from a human donor with non-small cell lung cancer who had a partial response to radiotherapy plus ipilimumab.

V is TRBV7-3 and J is TRBJ1-1; tentative D call: TRBD1 (5 bases). Germline lookup yields CDR1 SGHTA and CDR2 FQGTGA. The CDR3 has 13 residues. With 5 bases removed from V and 6 bases from J, the gap between germline ends came to 13 bases. CDR3: CASSPSTGAEAFF. CDR3 sequence (DNA): TGTGCCAGCAGCCCCTCAACGGGGGCTGAAGCTTTCTTT.

The chain links TRBV7-9 to TRBJ1-2; D is possibly TRBD1 (5 bases). The CDR3 sequence is 14 residues long. CDR1 is SEHNR and CDR2 is FQNEAQ in the germline V gene (reference sequence). The V and J ends lost 7 bases and 4 bases respectively, with 16 bases between them. This CDR3 reads CASTRRGVSYGYTF. CDR3 in DNA: TGTGCCAGCACCCGGCGGGGGGTTAGCTATGGCTACACCTTC. Full variable domain (outside the CDR3, taken from reference TRBV7-9 and TRBJ1-2): DTGVSQNPRHKITKRGQNVTFRCDPISEHNRLYWYRQTLGQGPEFLTYFQNEAQLEKSRLLSDRFSAERPKGSFSTLEIQRTEQGDSAMYLCASTRRGVSYGYTFGSGTRLTVV.

The CDR3 DNA sequence: TGTGCCAGCAGCCCCGGGGGACAGCTGAACACTGAAGCTTTCTTT. Protein: CASSPGGQLNTEAFF. The chain uses TRBV6-5 and TRBJ1-1; 7 bases are shared with TRBD1. The ends lost 6 bases at V and 0 bases at J; junction bases unmatched: 7. Germline V CDR1 and CDR2: MNHEY, SVGAGI. The length of the CDR3 is 15 residues.

The rearrangement joins TRBV9 to TRBJ1-1; D gene ambiguous. Germline V gives CDR1 SGDLS, CDR2 YYNGEE. Trimming took off 4 bases at V and 1 base at J, with 11 bases between the two ends. The CDR3 has 14 amino acids. CDR3 nucleotide sequence: TGTGCCAGCAGCCCCCGGTCCACGAACACTGAAGCTTTCTTT. The encoded protein is CASSPRSTNTEAFF.

This clone was observed a handful of times. This sequence joins TRBV2 and TRBJ1-2; 7 nucleotides agree with TRBD1. V shed 7 bases, J shed 2 bases, and the junction held 4 bases outside the gene matches. This CDR3 comprises 13 residues. Germline V gene data show CDR1 as SNHLY and CDR2 as FYNNEI. CDR3 nucleotide sequence: TGTGCCAGCATGCCGACAGGGAACTATGGCTACACCTTC. Translated: CASMPTGNYGYTF.

The rearrangement uses TRBV6-5 and TRBJ1-2; 9 bases align to TRBD1. Germline CDR1 and CDR2: MNHEY and SVGAGI. Trimming cost V 5 bases and J 7 bases; bases outside gene matches: 11. This CDR3 region has 15 residues. Here the CDR3 reads CASSRGDRDVLGYTF. CDR3 DNA sequence: TGTGCCAGCAGTCGGGGGGACAGGGATGTCCTTGGCTACACCTTC.

V is TRBV28 and J is TRBJ2-1; TRBD2 agrees at 9 bases. V was clipped by 7 bases and J by 3 bases; unmatched bases: 10. CDR1 and CDR2 from the germline V gene are MDHEN and SYDVKM. The CDR3 length is 16 residues. CDR3 sequence: CASTPLASGNYNEQFF. The DNA of the CDR3 is TGTGCCAGCACCCCGTTAGCTAGCGGGAACTACAATGAGCAGTTCTTC.

The J gene is TRBJ2-1, the V gene TRBV18; 11 bases are a match to TRBD2. This CDR3 is 16 amino acids long. V shed 6 bases, J shed 4 bases, and the junction held 8 bases outside the gene matches. Germline CDR1 and CDR2: KGHSH and LQKENI. The CDR3 region has the DNA TGTGCCAGCTCCCTTAAGACTAGCGGGATATACAATGAGCAGTTCTTC. Protein product: CASSLKTSGIYNEQFF. The full variable domain, with the rest looked up from reference TRBV18 and TRBJ2-1, is NAGVMQNPRHLVRRRGQEARLRCSPMKGHSHVYWYRQLPEEGLKFMVYLQKENIIDESGMPKERFSAEFPKEGPSILRIQQVVRGDSAAYFCASSLKTSGIYNEQFFGPGTRLTVL.

The gene calls are TRBV4-2 and TRBJ1-2; D is perhaps TRBD1 (6 bases). CDR3 size: 15 residues. CDR1 is LGHNA, CDR2 YNFKEQ, per germline. The V end was cut by 0 bases, the J end by 8 bases, with 16 bases between. The CDR3 spells CASSQDQGRGGGYTF. The CDR3 bases are TGTGCCAGCAGCCAAGACCAGGGCAGGGGCGGAGGCTACACCTTC.

J is TRBJ1-3 and V is TRBV5-4; TRBD1 might be the D (5 bases). The CDR3 runs to 16 residues. Germline-derived CDR1 and CDR2 are SGHNT and YYREEE (reference sequence). V shed 0 bases and J shed 0 bases, with 10 bases lying between them. CDR3 sequence (DNA): TGTGCCAGCAGCTTGGGGGGGGGAAGCTCTGGAAACACCATATATTTT. This sequence encodes CASSLGGGSSGNTIYF.

This rearrangement joins TRBV9 to TRBJ2-1; 10 nucleotides match TRBD2. This CDR3 region has 14 residues. The V gene end was trimmed by 1 base and the J gene end by 5 bases; junction bases not matched to a gene: 0. The germline gives CDR1 SGDLS, CDR2 YYNGEE. Written as DNA, the CDR3 is TGTGCCAGCAGCGTACTAGCGGGGGACAATGAGCAGTTCTTC. Translating gives CASSVLAGDNEQFF.

V gene TRBV7-8 combines with J gene TRBJ2-5; possible D gene TRBD2, 5 bases. V lost 1 base and J lost 2, with 11 bases in between. CDR1 and CDR2 from the germline V gene are SGHVS and FQNEAQ. The CDR3 has 15 amino acids. The CDR3 reads CASSLEYRLQETQYF. The CDR3 nucleotides read TGTGCCAGCAGCTTAGAGTACCGACTACAAGAGACCCAGTACTTC. The whole variable domain, filled in from reference TRBV7-8 and TRBJ2-5, reads GAGVSQSPRYKVAKRGQDVALRCDPISGHVSLFWYQQALGQGPEFLTYFQNEAQLDKSGLPSDRFFAERPEGSVSTLKIQRTQQEDSAVYLCASSLEYRLQETQYFGPGTRLLVL.

The V and J genes are TRBV7-9 and TRBJ2-3; weak D call: TRBD2 (6 bases). Trimming stripped 0 bases from V and 9 bases from J, with 10 bases between. This CDR3 region has 13 residues. In germline, CDR1 is SEHNR, CDR2 FQNEAQ (reference sequence). The CDR3, as DNA: TGTGCCAGCAGCTTAGCGGGAGGTAGCACGCAGTATTTT. Translation: CASSLAGGSTQYF.